Below are 10 T cell receptor beta chains sequenced from a single sample in a study of CD8 T cells in Susac syndrome (dated by TCRdb to about 2019). Receptor libraries were prepared by the immunoSEQ multiplex PCR assay. RNA was extracted with the RNeasy kit and about 0.5 to 1 ug was reverse transcribed using random hexamers. The public reads were quality trimmed at Q25 with fastp and then assembled into clones with MiXCR by TCRdb, keeping productive beta chains. Here each entry gathers all rows of one CDR3 protein and keeps the most common genes and DNA. The sample contains about 130,000 distinct CDR3 sequences, around 91% of them found a single time. The ten largest clones represent 0.24% of the sample. The sample consisted of CD8+ T cells from PBMCs. The source is a human donor with multiple sclerosis.

This sequence joins TRBV20-1 and TRBJ2-1, with D perhaps TRBD2 (5 bases). The germline CDR1 and CDR2 sequences are DFQATT and SNEGSKA (reference sequence). Trimming pared 5 bases from V and 4 bases from J, leaving 18 bases between. The CDR3 consists of 15 residues. For the CDR3, the DNA is TGCAGTGCTCCCGTGGACTCCTCGCCTTACAATGAGCAGTTCTTC. Its protein product is CSAPVDSSPYNEQFF.

The CDR3 DNA sequence: TGTGCCAGTAGTATGTCGGTAACTGAAGCTTTCTTT. The encoded protein is CASSMSVTEAFF. The chain uses TRBV19 and TRBJ1-1; D remains unclear. The germline gives CDR1 LNHDA, CDR2 SQIVND (reference sequence). Trimming took 3 bases from V and 5 from J, leaving 7 bases between them. The CDR3 length is 12 residues.

This clonotype was detected once. The genes are TRBV27 and TRBJ1-3; the D gene is possibly TRBD1 (6 bases). Germline V gene sequence: CDR1 MNHEY, CDR2 SMNVEV (reference sequence). Deletions cut 7 bases from V and 1 base from J, with 14 bases between. The CDR3 sequence is 15 residues long. CDR3 protein: CASMDSFNSGNTIYF. CDR3 nucleotides: TGTGCCAGCATGGACAGTTTCAATTCTGGAAACACCATATATTTT.

This clonotype was seen a single time. The chain employs TRBV20-1 and TRBJ2-5, with D unclear. This CDR3 contains 16 residues. Trimming cost V 7 bases and J 5 bases, with 26 bases left between them. Germline CDR1 is DFQATT and CDR2 is SNEGSKA (reference sequence). In DNA form, the CDR3 reads TGCAGTGTTCCCTCACCCGGCTTACAATCTGGGGAGACCCAGTACTTC. It is translated as CSVPSPGLQSGETQYF.

The V and J genes are TRBV4-1 and TRBJ2-7; 7 nucleotides align to TRBD2. V dropped 0 bases and J dropped 3; count of bases not matched to a gene: 8. This CDR3 spans 16 amino acids. Germline CDR1 is MGHRA and CDR2 is YSYEKL. CDR3 loop: CASSQDRRERGYEQYF. CDR3 bases: TGCGCCAGCAGCCAAGATCGGCGGGAGAGGGGCTACGAGCAGTACTTC.

The chain uses TRBV2 and TRBJ1-2; no clear D gene. The CDR3 is made up of 11 amino acids. CDR1 and CDR2 (germline): SNHLY, FYNNEI. V gave up 3 bases and J gave up 6 bases, with 5 bases separating them. CDR3 in amino acids: CASSEQDGYTF. CDR3 bases: TGTGCCAGCAGTGAGCAGGATGGCTACACCTTC.

This clonotype was counted only a few times. The V call is TRBV5-4, the J call TRBJ2-5; D not certain. This CDR3 has 11 amino acids. Trimming removed 3 bases from V and 2 bases from J, with 2 bases in between. The germline CDR1 and CDR2 sequences are SGHNT and YYREEE (reference sequence). The CDR3 region is CASSSQETQYF. The CDR3 nucleotides are TGTGCCAGCAGCTCACAAGAGACCCAGTACTTC.

The chain has TRBV5-1 and TRBJ2-7; D perhaps matches TRBD1 (5 bases). This CDR3 has 17 amino acids. CDR1 and CDR2 (germline): SGHRS, YFSETQ. V dropped 0 bases and J dropped 5 bases, with 21 bases sitting between them. The CDR3 region is CASSLVVVGLRLHEQYF. The CDR3 nucleotides read TGCGCCAGCAGCTTGGTGGTGGTGGGGCTACGTTTACACGAGCAGTACTTC.

J is TRBJ1-1 and V is TRBV9; D is ambiguous. V was trimmed by 0 bases and J by 7 bases, leaving 10 bases between them. Germline values: CDR1 SGDLS, CDR2 YYNGEE. The CDR3 totals 13 residues. CDR3 region: CASSVVNGDEAFF. For the CDR3, the DNA is TGTGCCAGCAGCGTAGTAAATGGGGATGAAGCTTTCTTT.

The rearrangement joins TRBV4-1 to TRBJ1-5, with 9 bases fitting TRBD1. Trimming took 2 bases from V and 7 from J; bases not matched to a gene: 6. From germline, CDR1 is MGHRA and CDR2 YSYEKL. CDR3 length: 15 amino acids. CDR3 residues: CASSQPQDRGQPQHF. As DNA, the CDR3 is TGCGCCAGCAGCCAACCTCAGGACAGGGGACAGCCCCAGCATTTT.